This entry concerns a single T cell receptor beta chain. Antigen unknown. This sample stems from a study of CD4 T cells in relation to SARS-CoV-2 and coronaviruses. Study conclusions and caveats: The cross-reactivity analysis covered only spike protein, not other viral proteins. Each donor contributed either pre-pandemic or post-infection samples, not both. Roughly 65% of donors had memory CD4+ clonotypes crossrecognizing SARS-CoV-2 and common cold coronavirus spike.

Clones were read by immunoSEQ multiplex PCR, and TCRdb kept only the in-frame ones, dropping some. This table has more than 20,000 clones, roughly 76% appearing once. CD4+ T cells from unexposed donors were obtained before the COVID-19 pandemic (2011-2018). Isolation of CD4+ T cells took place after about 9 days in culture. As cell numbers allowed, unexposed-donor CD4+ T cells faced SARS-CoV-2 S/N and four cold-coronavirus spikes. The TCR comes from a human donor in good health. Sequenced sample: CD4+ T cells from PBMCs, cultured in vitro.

CDR3 DNA: TGTGCTAGTGGTTTGGACGGATCCTACGAGCAGTACTTC. It specifies CASGLDGSYEQYF. The chain combines TRBV12-5 with TRBJ2-7; unclear D gene. Trimming stripped 1 base from V and 1 base from J, with 5 bases between. CDR3 length: 13 residues. Germline values: CDR1 LGHNT, CDR2 FRNRAP. Supplemented by reference TRBV12-5 and TRBJ2-7, the full variable domain reads DARVTQTPRHKVTEMGQEVTMRCQPILGHNTVFWYRQTMMQGLELLAYFRNRAPLDDSGMPKDRFSAEMPDATLATLKIQPSEPRDSAVYFCASGLDGSYEQYFGPGTRLTVT.